This entry lists 7 T cell receptor beta chains sequenced from one sample in a study of blood T cells in healthy people across ages. Combining a sample-barcoded 5' primer with a J-beta primer mix, a second PCR ran for roughly 6 to 12 cycles. TCRdb passed the 5' RACE reads through MiXCR, listing each CDR3 protein once. The sample includes more than 800,000 distinct CDR3 sequences, around 26% of them seen just once. The specimen was blood. These receptors came from an elderly woman in good health.

This clonotype was found many times. The gene calls are TRBV20-1 and TRBJ2-1; tentative D call: TRBD2 (6 bases). The CDR3 is made up of 16 amino acids. Trimming took 1 base from V and 5 from J, leaving 18 bases between them. Germline lookup yields CDR1 DFQATT and CDR2 SNEGSKA (reference sequence). The CDR3 nucleotides read TGCAGTGCTAGAGTTGAGCCCTCGGGACTCAACAATGAGCAGTTCTTC. Residues: CSARVEPSGLNNEQFF.

This clonotype was counted only a few times. The rearrangement joins TRBV10-3 to TRBJ1-1; the D gene is possibly TRBD1 (6 bases). V was cut by 4 bases and J by 1 base, with 10 bases left in between. CDR1 is ENHRY, CDR2 SYGVKD, per germline. The CDR3 contains 14 residues. CDR3: CAISAGEKNTEAFF. The CDR3 nucleotides are TGTGCCATCAGTGCAGGGGAGAAGAACACTGAAGCTTTCTTT.

The table lists this clonotype with a few counts. This chain joins TRBV12-3 or TRBV12-4 and TRBJ2-7; 7 positions agree with TRBD1. V lost 6 bases and J lost 1; bases outside the gene matches: 12. The CDR3 extends over 16 amino acids. The CDR3 sequence: CASSLLSGQRSYEQYF. As DNA, the CDR3 is TGTGCCAGCAGCCTTCTATCGGGACAGCGGTCCTACGAGCAGTACTTC.

The chain combines TRBV24-1 with TRBJ2-7, with 7 bases aligning to TRBD1. The CDR3 has 15 amino acids. Trimming removed 5 bases from V and 0 bases from J; junction bases left unmatched: 6. In germline, CDR1 is KGHDR, CDR2 SFDVKD. The DNA for the CDR3 is TGTGCCACCAGTGCCGGGACAGTTGCCTCCTACGAGCAGTACTTC. It yields the protein CATSAGTVASYEQYF.

In its sample, this clonotype was seen a few times. The chain links TRBV12-3 or TRBV12-4 to TRBJ1-2, with D hard to call. The CDR3 totals 19 residues. Trimming stripped 2 bases from V and 4 bases from J, with 26 bases between. As DNA, the CDR3 is TGTGCCAGCAGTTTAAAACGGCCTGGTCAGGCCAAAGGCGGCTATGGCTACACCTTC. Translation gives CASSLKRPGQAKGGYGYTF.

This clonotype came up a few times. The chain links TRBV6-4 to TRBJ2-2, with D unresolved. Looked up from germline, CDR1 is MRHNA and CDR2 is SNTAGT. Trimming took off 7 bases at V and 2 bases at J, with 11 bases between the two ends. The CDR3 covers 14 residues. CDR3 sequence (DNA): TGTGCCAGCAACCAGGACGGTAACACCGGGGAGCTGTTTTTT. Its protein is CASNQDGNTGELFF.

Notes on this clonotype: A read error may explain this, as a much larger clone is one base away. This rearrangement joins TRBV6-5 to TRBJ2-4; tentative D call: TRBD2 (6 bases). The CDR3 covers 15 residues. Germline-derived CDR1 and CDR2 are MNHEY and SVGAGI. The CDR3 DNA reads TGTGCCGGCAGTTACTCGAACGGGGGCAAAAACATTCAGTACTTC. Translating gives CAGSYSNGGKNIQYF.